The rows below give T cell receptor beta chains drawn from one sample of a study of blood T cell repertoires in COVID-19. The method was immunoSEQ multiplex PCR; TCRdb's version includes in-frame clones alone and lacks a portion of them. This table holds roughly 280,000 clones, approximately 80% found once. The sample was peripheral blood. Receptors originate from a man aged 60 to 69 with acute or convalescent COVID-19. Both conserved end residues are part of each CDR3. A D gene is named only where the DNA matches it firmly. Where a row states a size, it is once, few, many or the class of an expanded clone; other rows omit it.

j_call cdr3_length clone_size v_call d_call cdr3_nt cdr3_aa
TRBJ2-3 16 . TRBV18 TRBD2 TGTGCCAGCTCACCACCGACTAGCGGGAGATGGGATACGCAGTATTTT CASSPPTSGRWDTQYF
TRBJ1-3 16 . TRBV30 . TGTGCCCACCAGAGGGGGGGGCGTCTCTCTGGAAACACCATATATTTT CAHQRGGRLSGNTIYF
TRBJ2-2 16 few TRBV2 . TGTGCCAGCAGTGAAGAGGCCCCGCAGGGCACCGGGGAGCTGTTTTTT CASSEEAPQGTGELFF
TRBJ2-2 14 . TRBV2 . TGTGCCAGCAGAGCCCCAGGGGTGAACGGGGAGCTGTTTTTT CASRAPGVNGELFF
TRBJ2-5 15 . TRBV30 TRBD2 TGTGCCTGGAGTGGGACTAGCGGGGGGGAAGAGACCCAGTACTTC CAWSGTSGGEETQYF
TRBJ1-2 15 . TRBV19 . TGTGCCAGTAGTATGACAGTTCAGATTGACTATGGCTACACCTTC CASSMTVQIDYGYTF
TRBJ2-1 15 . TRBV9 . TGTGCCAGCAGCCCTCGGGAGAAGACCTACAATGAGCAGTTCTTC CASSPREKTYNEQFF
TRBJ1-2 14 . TRBV5-4 TRBD1 TGTGCCAGCAGCACGAAGGGACAGGGGGCAGGCTACACCTTC CASSTKGQGAGYTF
TRBJ1-3 16 . TRBV10-3 . TGTGCCATCAGGGCCGGGACACCCGCTTCTGGAAACACCATATATTTT CAIRAGTPASGNTIYF
TRBJ2-5 11 once TRBV11-2 . TGTGCCAGCAGTTCCCAAGGGGCCCAGTACTTC CASSSQGAQYF
TRBJ2-2 16 . TRBV28 TRBD1 TGTGCCAGCCGAGACCCCGGACAGGGTGGGACCGGGGAGCTGTTTTTT CASRDPGQGGTGELFF
TRBJ2-1 14 . TRBV7-2 . TGTGCCAGCAGCTTAATAGAGGCCTACAATGAGCAGTTCTTC CASSLIEAYNEQFF
TRBJ1-6 15 . TRBV5-1 . TGCGCCAGCAGCATCACAGGGTCGGGGAATTCACCCCTCCACTTT CASSITGSGNSPLHF
TRBJ2-1 18 . TRBV9 . TGTGCCAGCAGCGTAGGAGTTTCCGGTTCGAGCTCCTACAATGAGCAGTTCTTC CASSVGVSGSSSYNEQFF
TRBJ2-5 15 . TRBV6-5 TRBD2 TGTGCCAGCAGACTTAGCGGGGCGGCGGTGGAGACCCAGTACTTC CASRLSGAAVETQYF
TRBJ2-2 14 . TRBV24-1 . TGTGCCACCAGTGAGGGCAGCATAAGTCCGGAGCTGTTTTTT CATSEGSISPELFF
TRBJ2-3 15 . TRBV30 . TGTGCCTGGAGTGTAGTTAGCGCCGTTAGGGATACGCAGTATTTT CAWSVVSAVRDTQYF
TRBJ2-2 17 . TRBV13 TRBD1 TGTGCCAGCAGCTTAGTAACAACAGGGGCGAGGACCGGGGAGCTGTTTTTT CASSLVTTGARTGELFF
TRBJ1-1 15 . TRBV6-6 TRBD1 TGTGCCAGCAGTTACTTGACAGGGTCGGGCACTGAAGCTTTCTTT CASSYLTGSGTEAFF
TRBJ2-7 13 . TRBV10-3 . TGCGCCATCAAACCCGAGGGAGCCTACGAGCAGTACTTC CAIKPEGAYEQYF
TRBJ1-1 13 . TRBV5-4 TRBD1 TGTGCCAGCAGCTTTACAGGGGGCCCTGAAGCTTTCTTT CASSFTGGPEAFF
TRBJ1-5 13 . TRBV7-9 . TGTGCCAGCAGCACAAATAGCAATCAGCCCCAGCATTTT CASSTNSNQPQHF
TRBJ2-2 14 once TRBV7-3 . TGTGCCAGCAGCCCGACCGGGGTCACCGGGGAGCTGTTTTTT CASSPTGVTGELFF
TRBJ1-2 14 . TRBV6-5 . TGTGCCAGCAGTTACTCGCCGCGAGTCTCTGGCTACACCTTC CASSYSPRVSGYTF
TRBJ2-2 19 . TRBV4-2 . TGTGCCAGCAGCCAAGTAGGGGGGAGGGTCATCGCGAACACCGGGGAGCTGTTTTTT CASSQVGGRVIANTGELFF
TRBJ1-1 14 . TRBV29-1 TRBD1 TGCAGCGTTGAGAGGACAGGCCTGAACACTGAAGCTTTCTTT CSVERTGLNTEAFF
TRBJ2-7 15 . TRBV10-3 TRBD2 TGTGCCATCGGGGGAGCGGGGACTACGGCTTACGAGCAGTACTTC CAIGGAGTTAYEQYF
TRBJ1-1 15 . TRBV28 . TGTGCCAGCAGTCCCGGGAGGGGAGGAAACACTGAAGCTTTCTTT CASSPGRGGNTEAFF
TRBJ2-2 15 . TRBV6-5 . TGTGCCAGCAGTTACACAGCTGCCCGCTCCGGGGAGCTGTTTTTT CASSYTAARSGELFF
TRBJ2-5 15 . TRBV25-1 TRBD1 TGTGCCAGCAGTGAAGAAGGGACAGGGGAAGAGACCCAGTACTTC CASSEEGTGEETQYF
TRBJ2-1 14 once TRBV29-1 . TGCAGCGTTCAGCCGGGGTCGTCCTACAATGAGCAGTTCTTC CSVQPGSSYNEQFF
TRBJ2-3 15 . TRBV5-6 TRBD2 TGTGCCAGCAGCGAGACTAGCTGGACCACAGATACGCAGTATTTT CASSETSWTTDTQYF
TRBJ1-4 15 once TRBV19 . TGTGCCAGTACCCAAGGGGTAGGCCTCTATGAAAAACTGTTTTTT CASTQGVGLYEKLFF
TRBJ1-2 12 . TRBV5-4 . TGTGCCACCCGTGTCCGGGGGTATGGCTACACCTTC CATRVRGYGYTF
TRBJ1-5 15 . TRBV19 . TGTGCCAGTAGTATGGAGGGATGGGAGAATCAGCCCCAGCATTTT CASSMEGWENQPQHF
TRBJ2-2 13 once TRBV29-1 . TGCAGCGTTGATAGGGGGAACACCGGGGAGCTGTTTTTT CSVDRGNTGELFF
TRBJ2-2 17 . TRBV11-2 TRBD2 TGTGCCAGCAGCCACATAGCGGGAGGGGGGTGGACCGGGGAGCTGTTTTTT CASSHIAGGGWTGELFF
TRBJ2-3 14 . TRBV11-3 TRBD1 TGTGCCAGCAGCTGGGACAGTAGCACAGATACGCAGTATTTT CASSWDSSTDTQYF
TRBJ1-6 15 . TRBV18 TRBD1 TGTGCCAGCTCACAAATGGGGGACAGGAATTCACCCCTCCACTTT CASSQMGDRNSPLHF
TRBJ1-6 15 few TRBV7-9 . TGTGCCAGCAGCTTAGGGGGCTCGGGTAATTCACCCCTCCACTTT CASSLGGSGNSPLHF
TRBJ2-2 15 . TRBV6-5 TRBD1 TGTGCCAGCAGTTGGGACAGATGGAACACCGGGGAGCTGTTTTTT CASSWDRWNTGELFF
TRBJ1-1 13 few TRBV7-3 . TGTGCCAGCAGAACAAGGGGTGAGACTGAAGCTTTCTTT CASRTRGETEAFF
TRBJ1-1 14 . TRBV7-2 TRBD1 TGTGCCAGCAGCTCATTACAGGGGGTTGGTGAAGCTTTCTTT CASSSLQGVGEAFF
TRBJ1-6 14 . TRBV2 . TGTGCCAGCAGTGAACAGGGGTATAATTCACCCCTCCACTTT CASSEQGYNSPLHF
TRBJ2-1 11 . TRBV20-1 . TGCAGTGCTTCGCAGGGCAATGAGCAGTTCTTC CSASQGNEQFF
TRBJ2-3 12 . TRBV11-2 . TGTGCCAGCAGCTTAGACACCAGGACGCAGTATTTT CASSLDTRTQYF
TRBJ2-7 15 . TRBV5-1 TRBD1 TGCGCCAGCAGCTTGACGGGACAGGGTACCTACGAGCAGTACTTC CASSLTGQGTYEQYF
TRBJ2-1 17 . TRBV4-3 . TGCGCCAGCAGCCAAGAGAAGGGACTCCCTTTGAACAATGAGCAGTTCTTC CASSQEKGLPLNNEQFF
TRBJ2-2 17 . TRBV5-1 . TGCGCCAGCAGCTTGAGGGGCACGGTCTGGGTTTCCGGGGAGCTGTTTTTT CASSLRGTVWVSGELFF
TRBJ2-1 16 once TRBV11-2 TRBD2 TGTGCCAGCAGCAAAGGACTAGCGGGGAGCTACAATGAGCAGTTCTTC CASSKGLAGSYNEQFF
TRBJ2-7 15 . TRBV9 TRBD1 TGTGCCAGCAGCCCCCACAGGGGTAGCTCCTACGAGCAGTACTTC CASSPHRGSSYEQYF
TRBJ2-7 16 . TRBV6-1 . TGTGCCAGCAGTGGAACTTTCGGAACAGGCGTTTACGAGCAGTACTTC CASSGTFGTGVYEQYF
TRBJ1-2 15 few TRBV5-1 . TGCGCCAGCAGCACGCCTGGGGGGGCGAACTATGGCTACACCTTC CASSTPGGANYGYTF
TRBJ1-6 18 . TRBV6-2/TRBV6-3 TRBD1 TGTGCCAGCAGTTACTCGACTGGGACAGGGGTAGCGCGGTCACCCCTCCACTTT CASSYSTGTGVARSPLHF
TRBJ2-7 14 . TRBV5-1 . TGCGCCAGCAGCTCACGGACTGGAACCTACGAGCAGTACTTC CASSSRTGTYEQYF
TRBJ2-3 19 . TRBV9 TRBD2 TGTGCCAGCAGCCCACGTCCCGGGGGGGCGGGAGGAAGGTCAGATACGCAGTATTTT CASSPRPGGAGGRSDTQYF
TRBJ2-7 15 once TRBV5-1 TRBD1 TGCGCCAGCAGACCGACAGGGGGCCGCTTCGGGGAGCAGTACTTC CASRPTGGRFGEQYF